The following is a T cell receptor (beta chain) sequence with its context. The target antigen is unknown. Primers: 60 Vbeta forward and 13 Jbeta reverse. Method: immunoSEQ multiplex PCR; TCRdb's copy keeps in-frame clones and lacks some. This sample has about 140,000 clones, with about 80% found just once. These data are taken from a study of cytomegalovirus exposure and HLA in healthy donors. Broader study findings: Under in vitro conditions, a few CMV-associated chains were confirmed as specific for CMV antigens. Later, an analysis showed that TCR beta chains associated with HLA were more clonally expanded than others that were equally common. Researchers catalogued about 150 TCR beta chains as cytomegalovirus-associated. HLA allele associations emerged for under 20,000 TCR beta sequences in a later analysis, at 0.05 false discovery rate.

The CDR3 covers 15 residues. Looked up from germline, CDR1 is MNHNY and CDR2 is SVGAGI (reference sequence). V gave up 2 bases and J gave up 8 bases; unmatched junction bases: 8. The receptor comes from a woman aged 55-69 years in good health and CMV-seropositive. The sample consisted of PBMCs. The chain carries TRBV6-6 and TRBJ1-4, with 7 bases lining up with TRBD1. CDR3 sequence (DNA): TGTGCCAGCAGTTACGAGGGACAGAAGAGCGAAAAACTGTTTTTT. Its translation is CASSYEGQKSEKLFF.